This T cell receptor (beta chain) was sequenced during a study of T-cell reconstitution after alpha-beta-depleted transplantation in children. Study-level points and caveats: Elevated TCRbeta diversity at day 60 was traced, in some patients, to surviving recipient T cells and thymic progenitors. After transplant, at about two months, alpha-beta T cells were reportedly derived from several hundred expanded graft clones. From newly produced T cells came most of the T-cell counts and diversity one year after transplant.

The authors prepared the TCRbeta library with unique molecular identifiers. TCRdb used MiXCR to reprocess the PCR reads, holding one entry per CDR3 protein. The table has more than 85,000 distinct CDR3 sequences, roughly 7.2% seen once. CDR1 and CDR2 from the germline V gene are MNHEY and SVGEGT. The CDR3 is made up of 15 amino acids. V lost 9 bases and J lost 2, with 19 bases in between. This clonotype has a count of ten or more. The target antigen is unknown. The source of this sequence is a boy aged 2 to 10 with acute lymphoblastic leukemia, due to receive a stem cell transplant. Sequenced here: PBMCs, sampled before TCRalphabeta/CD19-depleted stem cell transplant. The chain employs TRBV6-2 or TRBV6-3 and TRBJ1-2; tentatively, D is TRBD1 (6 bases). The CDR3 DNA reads TGTGCCAGTTTAGGCCCGGGACACCTGAACTATGGCTACACCTTC. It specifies CASLGPGHLNYGYTF.